This entry lists 32 T cell receptor beta chains sequenced from one sample in a study of TIL therapy for anti-PD-1-resistant metastatic lung cancer. As for time point: pre-treatment sample, taken before nivolumab and TIL therapy. The tumor samples were excised metastases, mostly pleural nodules or supraclavicular lymph nodes. Sequencing used immunoSEQ v3. Sequenced by immunoSEQ multiplex PCR; TCRdb stores in-frame clones only, minus some. The sample includes under 7,500 clones, 62% seen only once; the top ten take roughly 8.2%. The sample in question was tumor tissue, obtained at baseline. The receptor set was obtained from a person between 30 and 79 years old with non-small cell lung cancer.

This chain uses TRBV18 with TRBJ2-7; D not certain. Germline values: CDR1 KGHSH, CDR2 LQKENI. The ends were cut back, 1 base at V and 6 bases at J, with 13 bases in the middle. The CDR3 is made up of 14 amino acids. CDR3 amino acids: CASSPRSGLREQYF. In DNA form, the CDR3 reads TGTGCCAGCTCACCACGTTCGGGTTTGCGCGAGCAGTACTTC.

This rearrangement joins TRBV29-1 to TRBJ2-1; D uncertain. The germline V gene has CDR1 SQVTM and CDR2 ANQGSEA. The CDR3 is made up of 13 amino acids. V was clipped by 0 bases and J by 5 bases, with 8 bases between them. CDR3 DNA sequence: TGCAGCGTTGAAGACAGGTTTGACAATGAGCAGTTCTTC. Translation gives CSVEDRFDNEQFF.

The J gene is TRBJ2-7, the V gene TRBV7-2, with D hard to call. V dropped 3 bases and J dropped 6 bases, with 9 bases sitting between them. Germline-derived CDR1 and CDR2 are SGHTA and FQGNSA. This CDR3 region has 12 residues. The CDR3 loop is CASSFIVSEQYF. Here the CDR3 DNA reads TGTGCCAGCAGCTTCATAGTATCCGAGCAGTACTTC.

The chain has TRBV9 and TRBJ1-2, with a weak D call TRBD1 (6 bases). The CDR3 runs 14 residues. Germline loops: CDR1 SGDLS, CDR2 YYNGEE. Trimming removed 3 bases from V and 7 bases from J, with 16 bases in between. The CDR3 nucleotides are TGTGCCAGCAGCGCACAGGGTTTGGTAGGTGGCTACACCTTC. Its protein product is CASSAQGLVGGYTF.

The J gene is TRBJ2-3, the V gene TRBV6-4, with TRBD2 matching over 9 bases. CDR3 length: 14 residues. Losses at the gene ends were 6 bases for V and 3 bases for J; bases not matched to a gene: 4. The germline gives CDR1 MRHNA, CDR2 SNTAGT. The DNA for the CDR3 is TGTGCCAGCAGCCCTACTAGCGGGACAGATACGCAGTATTTT. Translation gives CASSPTSGTDTQYF.

The V and J genes are TRBV27 and TRBJ2-7; D gene unclear. From germline, CDR1 is MNHEY and CDR2 SMNVEV (reference sequence). Trimming pared 6 bases from V and 1 base from J, leaving 10 bases between. This CDR3 contains 13 residues. CDR3 DNA: TGTGCCAGCAGGCTCCACACTTCCTACGAGCAGTACTTC. Protein sequence: CASRLHTSYEQYF.

The chain uses TRBV6-6 and TRBJ2-2; 7 bases line up with TRBD2. The CDR3 runs to 16 residues. The germline CDR1 and CDR2 sequences are MNHNY and SVGAGI (reference sequence). V lost 3 bases to trimming and J lost 0 bases; unmatched junction nucleotides: 4. For the CDR3, the DNA is TGTGCCAGCAGTTATGAAGGGACTACGAACACCGGGGAGCTGTTTTTT. This encodes CASSYEGTTNTGELFF.

The rearrangement joins TRBV2 to TRBJ2-7, with 7 positions matching TRBD1. CDR1 is SNHLY, CDR2 FYNNEI, per germline. With 2 bases clipped from V and 3 bases from J, the junction kept 4 bases outside the gene matches. This CDR3 is 14 amino acids long. The CDR3 loop reads CASSEQGESYEQYF. The CDR3 bases are TGTGCCAGCAGTGAACAGGGGGAAAGCTACGAGCAGTACTTC.

As regards this clone: Other DNA sequences in the sample encode the same CDR3. The chain carries TRBV7-2 and TRBJ2-1, with TRBD1 matching over 11 bases. CDR1 is SGHTA and CDR2 is FQGNSA in the germline V gene. V lost 1 base and J lost 11; bases outside the gene matches: 10. The CDR3 is 16 amino acids. CDR3 sequence reads: CASSLGRGQGGYQQFF. In DNA form, the CDR3 reads TGTGCCAGCAGCTTAGGTCGGGGACAGGGGGGGTATCAGCAGTTCTTC.

The chain links TRBV4-3 to TRBJ2-5; TRBD2 aligns across 9 bases. The J segment lost 4 bases and the V segment lost 0 bases, leaving 9 bases of the junction unmatched. This CDR3 contains 17 residues. Looked up from germline, CDR1 is LGHNA and CDR2 is YSLEER. The CDR3 region is CASSQDIGRGGGETQYF. CDR3 in DNA: TGCGCCAGCAGCCAAGATATCGGGCGGGGGGGCGGAGAGACCCAGTACTTC.

The chain carries TRBV5-4 and TRBJ1-1, with D maybe TRBD1 (6 bases). Germline V gene data show CDR1 as SGHNT and CDR2 as YYREEE (reference sequence). The CDR3 is made up of 14 amino acids. V was pared by 4 bases and J by 5 bases, with 15 bases between. The CDR3, as DNA: TGTGCCAGCAGCCCCGAGGGGGGCAGGACTGAAGCTTTCTTT. This translates into CASSPEGGRTEAFF.

The rearrangement links TRBV7-2 to TRBJ2-3; either TRBD1 or TRBD2 may supply D (5 bases each). Trimming removed 5 bases from V and 2 bases from J, with 17 bases in between. The CDR3 is 16 residues long. Germline loops: CDR1 SGHTA, CDR2 FQGNSA. CDR3 loop: CASSPTIGGVTDTQYF. In nucleotides, the CDR3 is TGTGCCAGCAGCCCGACAATTGGGGGAGTCACAGATACGCAGTATTTT.

V and J are TRBV3-1 (or the pseudogene TRBV3-2) and TRBJ1-1; 9 bases align to TRBD1. Germline loops: CDR1 LGHDT, CDR2 YNNKEL (reference sequence). With 4 bases clipped from V and 7 bases from J, the junction kept 7 bases outside the gene matches. The CDR3 contains 14 residues. The CDR3 region is CASSRKQGAVEAFF. The DNA of the CDR3 is TGTGCCAGCAGCCGAAAACAGGGGGCGGTTGAAGCTTTCTTT.

In this sample, this clone is medium-sized (0.01 to 0.1%). V usage is TRBV27 and J usage is TRBJ2-1; a weak D match, TRBD2 (5 bases). The ends were cut back, 7 bases at V and 4 bases at J, with 26 bases in the middle. Per germline, CDR1 MNHEY and CDR2 SMNVEV (reference sequence). The CDR3 runs 18 residues. The DNA for the CDR3 is TGTGCCAGCAAGGGATATGGGGAATGGACTCAGAGGTACAATGAGCAGTTCTTC. Amino acid sequence: CASKGYGEWTQRYNEQFF.

Notes on this clone: Its ends do not fully match the called genes, so a read error is possible. This chain joins TRBV11-2 and TRBJ1-3; D uncertain. CDR3 length: 15 amino acids. Germline lookup yields CDR1 SGHAT and CDR2 FQNNGV. This CDR3 is CASSLEAGKGITIYF. DNA for the CDR3: TGTGCCAGCAGCTTAGAAGCCGGGAAGGGAATCACCATATATTTT. Together with reference TRBV11-2 and TRBJ1-3, the CDR3 gives the full variable domain: EAGVAQSPRYKIIEKRQSVAFWCNPISGHATLYWYQQILGQGPKLLIQFQNNGVVDDSQLPKDRFSAERLKGVDSTLKIQPAKLEDSAVYLCASSLEAGKGITIYFGEGSWLTVV.

This chain links TRBV7-2 with TRBJ1-4, with 7 bases identical to TRBD1. The CDR3 extends over 16 amino acids. The V and J ends lost 4 bases and 4 bases, in that order; junction bases with no gene match: 9. From germline, CDR1 is SGHTA and CDR2 FQGNSA. The CDR3 loop is CASSSSGQLFNEKLFF. The CDR3 region has the DNA TGTGCCAGCAGCTCGTCGGGACAGCTCTTTAATGAAAAACTGTTTTTT.

This chain connects TRBV11-2 to TRBJ1-2; D ambiguous. Germline CDR1 and CDR2: SGHAT and FQNNGV. V dropped 5 bases and J dropped 2 bases, with 15 bases sitting between them. The CDR3 totals 15 residues. The CDR3 sequence is CASSVGGAVNYGYTF. CDR3 coding DNA: TGTGCCAGCAGCGTCGGTGGTGCGGTAAACTATGGCTACACCTTC.

There are a few counts of this clone. The rearrangement joins TRBV18 to TRBJ2-1; unclear D gene. Trimming stripped 1 base from V and 9 bases from J, with 10 bases between. The V gene's germline CDR1 is KGHSH and CDR2 LQKENI. This CDR3 spans 13 amino acids. The CDR3 nucleotides are TGTGCCAGCTCACCACAGGGTTATGGTGAGCAGTTCTTC. Encoded protein: CASSPQGYGEQFF.

This chain joins TRBV5-7 and TRBJ2-3; a weak D match, TRBD1 (6 bases). TRBV5-7 is marked as an open reading frame, function uncertain. V lost 5 bases to trimming and J lost 2 bases, with 15 bases between them. CDR3 length: 15 amino acids. The CDR3 DNA follows: TGTGCCAGCAGGACCGGACAGAAAGTCACAGATACGCAGTATTTT. Its protein is CASRTGQKVTDTQYF.

This clone is large. The gene calls are TRBV3-1 (or the pseudogene TRBV3-2) and TRBJ1-1; 7 nucleotides align to TRBD1. This CDR3 has 15 residues. Germline CDR1 reads LGHDT; CDR2 reads YNNKEL (reference sequence). The ends lost 0 bases at V and 5 bases at J; junction bases unmatched: 6. In DNA form, the CDR3 reads TGTGCCAGCAGCCAAGATCGACAGGGTTGGACTGAAGCTTTCTTT. Residues: CASSQDRQGWTEAFF.

The chain has TRBV11-1 and TRBJ2-2; D gene uncertain. CDR3 length: 16 amino acids. Germline CDR1 reads SGHAT; CDR2 reads FQDESV (reference sequence). Trimming shortened V by 2 bases and J by 0 bases, and 10 bases separated the two germline ends. This chain's CDR3 is CASSLYGSANTGELFF. The DNA of the CDR3 is TGTGCCAGCAGCTTATATGGCAGCGCGAACACCGGGGAGCTGTTTTTT. The full variable domain, with the rest looked up from reference TRBV11-1 and TRBJ2-2, is EAEVAQSPRYKITEKSQAVAFWCDPISGHATLYWYRQILGQGPELLVQFQDESVVDDSQLPKDRFSAERLKGVDSTLKIQPAELGDSAMYLCASSLYGSANTGELFFGEGSRLTVL.

The rearrangement links TRBV5-5 to TRBJ2-7, with TRBD1 matching over 9 bases. The J segment lost 3 bases and the V segment lost 4 bases, leaving 11 bases of the junction unmatched. Germline V CDR1 and CDR2: SGHKS, YYEKEE (reference sequence). CDR3 size: 16 residues. The CDR3: CASSPSGTGLFYEQYF. The CDR3 region has the DNA TGTGCCAGCAGCCCCAGCGGGACAGGGTTATTCTACGAGCAGTACTTC.

The J gene is TRBJ1-5, the V gene TRBV24-1, with no clear D. This CDR3 is built from 13 residues. The germline V gene has CDR1 KGHDR and CDR2 SFDVKD. V was clipped by 5 bases and J by 4 bases, with 8 bases between them. The CDR3 region is CATSARANQPQHF. CDR3 nucleotide sequence: TGTGCCACCAGTGCAAGGGCAAATCAGCCCCAGCATTTT.

This chain joins TRBV30 and TRBJ1-5; D gene unclear. Germline V CDR1 and CDR2: GTSNPN, SVGIG (reference sequence). Trimming removed 2 bases at V and 6 bases at J, with 11 bases between. The CDR3 covers 13 residues. This CDR3 reads CAWSFNLGQPQHF. Here the CDR3 DNA reads TGTGCCTGGAGTTTCAACCTCGGTCAGCCCCAGCATTTT.

The chain employs TRBV5-6 and TRBJ2-7, with D possibly matching TRBD1 (6 bases). Deletions cut 2 bases from V and 10 bases from J, with 22 bases between. Per germline, CDR1 SGHDT and CDR2 YYEEEE. The CDR3 runs to 15 residues. CDR3 bases: TGTGCCAGCAGCTTTCCGGGACAAACCAACCGGGGCCAGTACTTC. It is translated as CASSFPGQTNRGQYF.

V and J are TRBV7-2 and TRBJ2-7; 7 bases agree with TRBD1. V lost 5 bases to trimming and J lost 0 bases; unmatched junction nucleotides: 7. The CDR3 consists of 15 residues. Germline V gene data show CDR1 as SGHTA and CDR2 as FQGNSA. The CDR3 reads CASSTGTAYSYEQYF. The DNA for the CDR3 is TGTGCCAGCAGCACAGGGACAGCCTACTCCTACGAGCAGTACTTC.

The gene calls are TRBV19 and TRBJ1-5; weak D call: TRBD1 (5 bases). This CDR3 is 13 amino acids long. The germline V gene encodes CDR1 LNHDA and CDR2 SQIVND (reference sequence). V was cut by 10 bases and J by 9 bases, with 19 bases left in between. The CDR3 here is CATTGGLIAPQHF. CDR3 in DNA: TGTGCCACCACGGGGGGATTAATTGCGCCCCAGCATTTT.

V usage is TRBV2 and J usage is TRBJ2-3; possibly TRBD1 for D (7 bases). The CDR3 contains 14 residues. Germline CDR1 SNHLY, CDR2 FYNNEI. V was cut by 6 bases and J by 3 bases, with 13 bases left in between. CDR3 sequence: CASRMQGGTDTQYF. The CDR3 DNA reads as TGTGCCAGCAGGATGCAGGGGGGAACAGATACGCAGTATTTT.

V usage is TRBV6-2 or TRBV6-3 and J usage is TRBJ2-2; 8 bases agree with TRBD1. The CDR3 sequence is 14 residues long. The V segment lost 4 bases and the J segment 3 bases; nucleotides outside the gene matches: 1. The germline V gene encodes CDR1 MNHEY and CDR2 SVGEGT. The CDR3 loop is CASSLTGDTGELFF. As DNA, the CDR3 is TGTGCCAGCAGTTTGACAGGGGACACCGGGGAGCTGTTTTTT.

The V call is TRBV2, the J call TRBJ2-2; 10 nucleotides align to TRBD1. Trimming cost V 6 bases and J 4 bases; bases outside gene matches: 5. The CDR3 contains 15 residues. Germline lookup yields CDR1 SNHLY and CDR2 FYNNEI. The CDR3 DNA follows: TGTGCCAGCAGAAGACAGGGGGCGCGCACCGGGGAGCTGTTTTTT. Encoded protein: CASRRQGARTGELFF.

The chain uses TRBV5-1 and TRBJ2-1; 9 bases match TRBD1. Losses at the gene ends were 4 bases for V and 10 bases for J; bases not matched to a gene: 9. The CDR3 loop spans 14 amino acids. Germline CDR1 SGHRS, CDR2 YFSETQ. The CDR3, as DNA: TGCGCCAGCAGCGCCCAGACCGGGACAGGGGAGCAGTTCTTC. Residues: CASSAQTGTGEQFF.

The J gene is TRBJ2-1, the V gene TRBV15; D is perhaps TRBD1 or TRBD2 (5 bases each). Germline loops: CDR1 LNHNV, CDR2 YYDKDF (reference sequence). Trimming stripped 1 base from V and 10 bases from J, with 11 bases between. The CDR3 has 13 amino acids. The CDR3 loop is CATSRVGWGEQFF. The CDR3 coding sequence is TGTGCCACCAGCAGAGTGGGATGGGGGGAGCAGTTCTTC.